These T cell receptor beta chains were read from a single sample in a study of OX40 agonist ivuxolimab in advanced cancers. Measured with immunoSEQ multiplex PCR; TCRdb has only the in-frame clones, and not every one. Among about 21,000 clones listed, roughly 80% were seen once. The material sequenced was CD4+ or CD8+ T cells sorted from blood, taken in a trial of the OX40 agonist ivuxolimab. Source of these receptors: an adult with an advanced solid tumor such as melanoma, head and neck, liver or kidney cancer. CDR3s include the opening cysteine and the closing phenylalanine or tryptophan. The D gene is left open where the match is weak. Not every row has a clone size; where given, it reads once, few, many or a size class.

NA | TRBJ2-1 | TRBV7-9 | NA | CASSPPRGSEQFF | TGTGCCAGCAGCCCTCCAAGGGGGAGTGAGCAGTTCTTC
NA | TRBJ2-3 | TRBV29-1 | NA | CSVVPGVTDTQYF | TGCAGCGTTGTTCCGGGAGTTACAGATACGCAGTATTTT
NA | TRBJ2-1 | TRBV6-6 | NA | CASRGGGNEQFF | TGTGCCAGCAGAGGGGGGGGCAATGAGCAGTTCTTC
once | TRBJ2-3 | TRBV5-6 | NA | CASSLRGTDTQYF | TGTGCCAGCAGCTTAAGGGGCACAGATACGCAGTATTTT
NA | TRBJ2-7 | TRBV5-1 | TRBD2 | CASSPTGLAVDYEQYF | TGCGCCAGCAGCCCGACGGGACTAGCGGTTGACTACGAGCAGTACTTC
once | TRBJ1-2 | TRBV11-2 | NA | CASSGGTPKGYTF | TGTGCCAGCAGCGGCGGGACACCGAAAGGCTACACCTTC
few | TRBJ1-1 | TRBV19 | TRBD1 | CASSIGTVNTEAFF | TGTGCCAGTAGTATCGGGACAGTGAACACTGAAGCTTTCTTT
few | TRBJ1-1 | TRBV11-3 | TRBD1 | CASSLSQGAVTEAFF | TGTGCCAGCAGCTTAAGTCAGGGGGCCGTCACTGAAGCTTTCTTT
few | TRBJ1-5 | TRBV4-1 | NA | CASSQDKAGNQPQHF | TGCGCCAGCAGCCAAGATAAAGCGGGCAATCAGCCCCAGCATTTT
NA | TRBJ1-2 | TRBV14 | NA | CASSQGRSYGYTF | TGTGCCAGCAGCCAAGGCAGGAGCTATGGCTACACCTTC
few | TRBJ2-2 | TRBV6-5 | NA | CASSSYQGNTGELFF | TGTGCCAGCAGTTCATATCAGGGGAACACCGGGGAGCTGTTTTTT
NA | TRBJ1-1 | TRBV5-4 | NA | CASSLSGRTEAFF | TGTGCCAGCAGCTTGTCTGGGCGCACTGAAGCTTTCTTT
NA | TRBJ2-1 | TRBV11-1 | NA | CASSLIGGSYNEQFF | TGTGCCAGCAGCTTAATAGGGGGATCCTACAATGAGCAGTTCTTC
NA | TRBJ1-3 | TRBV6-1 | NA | CASSEAAGSGNTIYF | TGTGCCAGCAGTGAAGCGGCCGGCTCTGGAAACACCATATATTTT
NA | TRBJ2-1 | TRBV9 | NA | CASSVGSGSSYNEQFF | TGTGCCAGCAGCGTAGGTTCGGGGAGCTCCTACAATGAGCAGTTCTTC
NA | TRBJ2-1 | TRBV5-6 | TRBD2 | CASSLGTSGINEQFF | TGTGCCAGCAGCTTGGGTACTAGCGGGATTAATGAGCAGTTCTTC
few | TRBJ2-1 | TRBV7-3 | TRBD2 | CASSLSGRDDNEQFF | TGTGCCAGCAGCCTTAGCGGGAGGGATGACAATGAGCAGTTCTTC
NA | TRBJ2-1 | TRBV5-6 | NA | CASSTPGGEQFF | TGTGCCAGCAGCACACCTGGGGGGGAGCAGTTCTTC
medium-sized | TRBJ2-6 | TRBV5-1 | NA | CASSWGQVQSSGANVLTF | TGCGCCAGCAGCTGGGGGCAGGTACAGAGCTCTGGGGCCAACGTCCTGACTTTC
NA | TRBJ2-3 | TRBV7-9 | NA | CASSLATTDTQYF | TGTGCCAGCAGCTTAGCGACCACAGATACGCAGTATTTT
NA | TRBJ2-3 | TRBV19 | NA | CASSTRPSTDTQYF | TGTGCCAGTAGTACCCGCCCCAGCACAGATACGCAGTATTTT
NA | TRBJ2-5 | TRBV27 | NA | CASSQSGAKTQYF | TGTGCCAGCAGTCAATCAGGGGCAAAGACCCAGTACTTC
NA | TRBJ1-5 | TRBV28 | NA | CASSLVWGNQPQHF | TGTGCCAGCAGTTTGGTATGGGGCAATCAGCCCCAGCATTTT
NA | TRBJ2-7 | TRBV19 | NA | CASSIFLGQKYEQYF | TGTGCCAGTAGTATTTTTCTCGGACAGAAATACGAGCAGTACTTC
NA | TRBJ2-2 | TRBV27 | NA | CASSLRLLVGTGELFF | TGTGCCAGCAGTTTACGGCTGTTGGTGGGCACCGGGGAGCTGTTTTTT
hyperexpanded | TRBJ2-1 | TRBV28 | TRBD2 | CASSLGDYLPYNEQFF | TGTGCCAGCAGCCTAGGGGACTATTTGCCCTACAATGAGCAGTTCTTC
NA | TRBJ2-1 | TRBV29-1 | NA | CSVGPLGQSSYNEQFF | TGCAGCGTTGGCCCCCTGGGGCAGTCCTCCTACAATGAGCAGTTCTTC
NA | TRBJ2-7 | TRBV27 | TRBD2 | CASSSSGLISYEQYF | TGTGCCAGCAGTAGTAGCGGGCTCATCTCCTACGAGCAGTACTTC
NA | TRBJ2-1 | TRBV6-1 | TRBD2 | CASSGLAGGHNEQFF | TGTGCCAGCAGTGGACTAGCGGGAGGACACAATGAGCAGTTCTTC
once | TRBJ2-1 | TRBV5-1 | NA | CASSSSTHNEQFF | TGCGCCAGCAGTTCATCCACTCACAATGAGCAGTTCTTC
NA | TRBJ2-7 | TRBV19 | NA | CASSSSLSSYEQYF | TGTGCCAGTAGTAGTTCTCTCAGCTCCTACGAGCAGTACTTC
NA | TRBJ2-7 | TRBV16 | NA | CASSQVGGTYEQYF | TGTGCCAGCAGCCAAGTGGGGGGAACCTACGAGCAGTACTTC
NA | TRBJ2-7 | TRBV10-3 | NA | CAPKGLGLPPYEQYF | TGTGCCCCTAAAGGTTTAGGACTACCCCCCTACGAGCAGTACTTC
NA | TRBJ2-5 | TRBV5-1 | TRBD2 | CASSSFSGSETQYF | TGCGCCAGCAGCTCATTTAGCGGGAGTGAGACCCAGTACTTC
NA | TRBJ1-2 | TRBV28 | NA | CASSLWPDGYTF | TGTGCCAGCAGTTTATGGCCAGATGGCTACACCTTC
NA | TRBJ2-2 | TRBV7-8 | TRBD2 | CASNRKGLVTGELFF | TGTGCCAGCAATCGAAAGGGACTAGTGACCGGGGAGCTGTTTTTT
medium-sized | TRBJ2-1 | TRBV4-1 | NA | CASSQTVGVRDNEQFF | TGCGCCAGCAGCCAAACGGTCGGCGTCCGGGACAATGAGCAGTTCTTC
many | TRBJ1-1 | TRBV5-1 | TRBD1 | CASSIGTGGFGTEAFF | TGCGCCAGCAGCATCGGGACAGGGGGATTCGGAACTGAAGCTTTCTTT
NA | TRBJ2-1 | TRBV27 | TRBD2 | CASSEIFSGRVPYNEQFF | TGTGCCAGCAGCGAAATCTTTAGCGGGAGGGTGCCCTACAATGAGCAGTTCTTC
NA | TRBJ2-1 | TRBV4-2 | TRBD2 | CASSQVPAGDPSYNEQFF | TGTGCCAGCAGCCAAGTCCCAGCGGGAGACCCCTCCTACAATGAGCAGTTCTTC
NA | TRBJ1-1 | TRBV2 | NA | CASSGRPTEAFF | TGTGCCAGCAGTGGACGGCCAACTGAAGCTTTCTTT